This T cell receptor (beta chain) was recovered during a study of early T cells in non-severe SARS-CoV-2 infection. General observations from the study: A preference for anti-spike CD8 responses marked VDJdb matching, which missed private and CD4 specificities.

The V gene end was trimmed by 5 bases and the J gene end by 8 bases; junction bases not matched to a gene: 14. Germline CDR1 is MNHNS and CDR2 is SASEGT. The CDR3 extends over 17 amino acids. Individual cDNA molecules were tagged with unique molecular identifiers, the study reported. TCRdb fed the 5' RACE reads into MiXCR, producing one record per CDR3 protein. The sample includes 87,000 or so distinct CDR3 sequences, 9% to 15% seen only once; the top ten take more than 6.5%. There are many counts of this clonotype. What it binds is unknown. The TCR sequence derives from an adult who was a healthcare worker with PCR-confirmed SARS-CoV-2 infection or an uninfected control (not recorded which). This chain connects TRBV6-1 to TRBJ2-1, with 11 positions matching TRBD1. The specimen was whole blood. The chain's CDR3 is CASSFYLPGQGVDEQFF. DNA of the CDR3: TGTGCCAGCAGTTTTTATCTGCCGGGACAGGGGGTCGATGAGCAGTTCTTC.